This T cell receptor (beta chain) is from a study of blood T cell repertoires in COVID-19. The protocol was immunoSEQ multiplex PCR, while the TCRdb copy is restricted to in-frame clones and leaves out a portion. The sample holds fewer than 130,000 clones, about 79% seen once. In germline, CDR1 is SGHDT, CDR2 YYEEEE. V lost 0 bases and J lost 6; bases outside the gene matches: 9. CDR3 length: 16 residues. The chain employs TRBV5-6 and TRBJ2-1; 7 bases map to TRBD2. The sequence came from a woman older than 75 with active or convalescent COVID-19. What was sequenced was peripheral blood. The CDR3 is CASSLGLAGVGNEQFF. CDR3 in DNA: TGTGCCAGCAGCTTGGGGCTCGCGGGAGTAGGCAATGAGCAGTTCTTC.